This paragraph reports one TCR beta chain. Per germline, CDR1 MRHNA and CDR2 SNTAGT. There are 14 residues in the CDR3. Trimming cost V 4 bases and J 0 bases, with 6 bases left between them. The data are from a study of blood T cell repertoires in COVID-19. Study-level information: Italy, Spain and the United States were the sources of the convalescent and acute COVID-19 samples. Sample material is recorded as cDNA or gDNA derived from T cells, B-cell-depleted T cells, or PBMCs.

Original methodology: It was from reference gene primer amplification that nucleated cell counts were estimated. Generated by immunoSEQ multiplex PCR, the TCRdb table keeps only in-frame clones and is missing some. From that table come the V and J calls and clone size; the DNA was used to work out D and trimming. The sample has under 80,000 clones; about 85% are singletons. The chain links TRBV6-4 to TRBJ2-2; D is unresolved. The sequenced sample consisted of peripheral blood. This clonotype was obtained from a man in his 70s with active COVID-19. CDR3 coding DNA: TGTGCCAGCAGTGCCCTTACGAACACCGGGGAGCTGTTTTTT. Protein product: CASSALTNTGELFF.